Listed here are 15 T cell receptor beta chains from one sample, sequenced in a study of T-cell memory formation after mild COVID-19. TCRdb fed the 5' RACE reads into MiXCR, producing one record per CDR3 protein. The sample yields some 200,000 distinct CDR3 sequences, over 7.5% seen once. Sequences were obtained from PBMCs or a T cell subset sorted from them (not recorded which). The source of these receptors is a man between 18 and 35 years old who had mild COVID-19 (a few samples of this study predate the infection). Cell type and time point are not known.

This clonotype was recorded many times. This sequence joins TRBV5-1 and TRBJ1-6; unclear D gene. Germline V gene data show CDR1 as SGHRS and CDR2 as YFSETQ. The length of the CDR3 is 14 residues. V lost 5 bases and J 10 bases, leaving 16 bases between the germline ends. The CDR3 bases are TGCGCCAGCAGGGCCGAAGGTTATGGATCACCCCTCCACTTT. Translation: CASRAEGYGSPLHF. Together with reference TRBV5-1 and TRBJ1-6, the CDR3 gives the full variable domain: KAGVTQTPRYLIKTRGQQVTLSCSPISGHRSVSWYQQTPGQGLQFLFEYFSETQRNKGNFPGRFSGRQFSNSRSEMNVSTLELGDSALYLCASRAEGYGSPLHFGNGTRLTVT.

The CDR3 loop reads CASSSTLDSQGNQPQHF. CDR3 DNA: TGTGCCAGCAGTTCTACCCTGGACAGTCAGGGCAATCAGCCCCAGCATTTT. The chain couples TRBV27 to TRBJ1-5, with D tentatively TRBD1 (6 bases). This CDR3 spans 17 amino acids. V was pared by 4 bases and J by 2 bases, with 18 bases between. Germline V CDR1 and CDR2: MNHEY, SMNVEV (reference sequence).

There are many counts of this clonotype. The J gene is TRBJ2-3, the V gene TRBV29-1; 7 bases are shared with TRBD1. V trimming: 7 bases; J trimming: 0 bases; junction bases outside the gene matches: 4. Per the germline V gene, CDR1 is SQVTM and CDR2 is ANQGSEA. This CDR3 contains 13 residues. For the CDR3, the DNA is TGCAGCGGCGGACAGGAGAGCACAGATACGCAGTATTTT. Protein: CSGGQESTDTQYF.

This chain links TRBV7-2 with TRBJ2-3; D is perhaps TRBD1 (5 bases). The CDR3 has 14 amino acids. The germline V gene has CDR1 SGHTA and CDR2 FQGNSA. Trimming removed 5 bases from V and 7 bases from J, with 16 bases in between. CDR3 amino acids: CASSPRWGTHTQYF. The CDR3 region has the DNA TGTGCCAGCAGCCCCCGGTGGGGCACCCATACGCAGTATTTT.

This clonotype was seen repeatedly, ten times or more. This sequence joins TRBV20-1 and TRBJ1-1; TRBD1 might be the D (6 bases). The CDR3 has 15 residues. Germline assignment: CDR1 DFQATT and CDR2 SNEGSKA (reference sequence). Trimming removed 3 bases from V and 4 bases from J, with 18 bases in between. CDR3 amino acids: CSARGQMDGGTEAFF. Written as DNA, the CDR3 is TGCAGTGCTAGGGGACAAATGGATGGGGGCACTGAAGCTTTCTTT.

The sample holds a few counts of this clonotype. The chain is built from TRBV28 and TRBJ1-4, with a weak D call TRBD1 (6 bases). V lost 2 bases and J 7 bases, leaving 17 bases between the germline ends. The germline CDR1 and CDR2 sequences are MDHEN and SYDVKM. The CDR3 is 16 amino acids. The CDR3 DNA reads as TGTGCCAGCAGTTTACGGGGGGCCCGTGTCGGTGAAAAACTGTTTTTT. Its protein product is CASSLRGARVGEKLFF.

The chain couples TRBV5-4 to TRBJ2-3, with TRBD1 matching over 7 bases. With V trimmed by 5 bases and J by 2 bases, 5 bases remained unmatched. CDR1 and CDR2 from the germline V gene are SGHNT and YYREEE (reference sequence). The CDR3 length is 14 residues. The CDR3 nucleotides read TGTGCCAGCAGGCTCGGACAGGACACAGATACGCAGTATTTT. Translating it yields CASRLGQDTDTQYF.

About this clonotype itself: The CDR3 carries no conserved terminal phenylalanine or tryptophan, so it likely arises from a read error. The DNA is omitted, as the CDR3 cannot be located on it reliably, and the CDR3 follows TCRdb's listing. The chain has TRBV11-1 and TRBJ2-7; no check of the table's D call, TRBD1, against the DNA was made. Both ends counted, the CDR3 spans 14 residues. The germline gives CDR1 SGHAT, CDR2 FQDESV (reference sequence). CDR3 sequence: CASSENSGSPEQGS.

This clonotype was seen only a few times. The chain employs TRBV7-3 and TRBJ2-2; D not certain. The CDR3 runs 14 residues. Germline V gives CDR1 SGHTA, CDR2 FQGTGA. The germline V and J ends were trimmed by 5 bases and 4 bases, with 11 bases remaining between them. The CDR3: CASSGRRGTGELFF. The DNA for the CDR3 is TGTGCCAGCAGCGGTCGCAGAGGCACCGGGGAGCTGTTTTTT.

In its sample, this clonotype was seen a few times. A read error may account for a junction end that differs from germline. The rearrangement links TRBV18 to TRBJ1-5, with D perhaps TRBD1 (6 bases). The germline V gene has CDR1 KGHSH and CDR2 LQKENI. This CDR3 is built from 15 residues. As DNA, the CDR3 is TGTGCCAGCTCTCCACAGGGTATCGGCAATCAGCCCCAGCATTTT. As protein: CASSPQGIGNQPQHF.

As for this clonotype: Germline and junction disagree at one end, which may indicate a read error. The chain employs TRBV4-2 and TRBJ1-2, with D uncertain. Germline assignment: CDR1 LGHNA and CDR2 YNFKEQ. The CDR3 spans 15 residues. CDR3 region: CAISQDHGRNYGYTF. In DNA form, the CDR3 reads TGTGCCATCAGCCAAGATCACGGCAGGAACTATGGCTACACCTTC.

This clonotype was found many times. This rearrangement joins TRBV29-1 to TRBJ2-1, with D tentatively TRBD1 (6 bases). Trimming took off 7 bases at V and 0 bases at J, with 10 bases between the two ends. The CDR3 length is 13 residues. Germline V gives CDR1 SQVTM, CDR2 ANQGSEA. The CDR3 region is CSGTGYSYNEQFF. For the CDR3, the DNA is TGCAGCGGTACAGGGTACTCCTACAATGAGCAGTTCTTC.

This clonotype has ten or more counts. The chain couples TRBV20-1 to TRBJ2-6, with unresolved D. Germline CDR1 and CDR2: DFQATT and SNEGSKA (reference sequence). Trimming cost V 3 bases and J 0 bases, with 9 bases left between them. The CDR3 extends over 15 amino acids. The CDR3 coding sequence is TGCAGTGCTAGGTCTGGCAGCTCTGGGGCCAACGTCCTGACTTTC. Residues: CSARSGSSGANVLTF.

This clonotype showed up many times. The rearrangement links TRBV9 to TRBJ1-5, with D possibly TRBD1 on 5 matching bases. This CDR3 has 16 residues. Trimming shortened V by 0 bases and J by 8 bases, and 18 bases separated the two germline ends. Germline CDR1 and CDR2: SGDLS and YYNGEE. The CDR3 reads CASSVARGEDGEPQHF. The CDR3 DNA reads as TGTGCCAGCAGCGTAGCTCGGGGGGAAGACGGGGAGCCCCAGCATTTT.

The sample holds many counts of this clonotype. The chain recombines TRBV4-1 with TRBJ1-5; TRBD1 is a possible D gene (6 bases). CDR1 and CDR2 from the germline V gene are MGHRA and YSYEKL. CDR3 length: 14 amino acids. V was clipped by 9 bases and J by 0 bases, with 12 bases between them. Here the CDR3 DNA reads TGCGCCAGTCAACAGGGTTATAGCAATCAGCCCCAGCATTTT. Translated, it gives CASQQGYSNQPQHF.